These T cell receptor beta chains were read from a single sample in a study of T cell responses to AZD1222 COVID-19 vaccine. The protocol was immunoSEQ multiplex PCR, while the TCRdb copy is restricted to in-frame clones and leaves out a portion. Of roughly 110,000 clones listed, more than 65% are singletons. Source: peripheral blood, taken on day 0 of AZD1222 vaccination. These receptors originate from an adult in good health. The CDR3 runs from the conserved cysteine through the conserved F or W. D genes are given only for firm matches. Only part of the rows carry a size: once, few, many, or a class if the clone is expanded.

clone_size: .; v_call: TRBV5-6; j_call: TRBJ1-2; d_call: .; cdr3_nt: TGTGCCAGCAGCACCGGCGGGGGGCGAAGCTATGGCTACACCTTC; cdr3_aa: CASSTGGGRSYGYTF
clone_size: few; v_call: TRBV5-6; j_call: TRBJ1-1; d_call: .; cdr3_nt: TGTGCCAGCAGCTTGCTGGGGCCGGGGATGAACACTGAAGCTTTCTTT; cdr3_aa: CASSLLGPGMNTEAFF
clone_size: once; v_call: TRBV21-1; j_call: TRBJ2-5; d_call: .; cdr3_nt: TGTGCCAGCAGCAAAGAAGTGGCTTCCGGCCTAGCGGGAGACGAGACCCAGTACTTC; cdr3_aa: CASSKEVASGLAGDETQYF
clone_size: .; v_call: TRBV11-3; j_call: TRBJ2-1; d_call: TRBD2; cdr3_nt: TGTGCCAGCAGTAGTAGCGGGGCCTACAATGAGCAGTTCTTC; cdr3_aa: CASSSSGAYNEQFF
clone_size: .; v_call: TRBV2; j_call: TRBJ1-1; d_call: TRBD1; cdr3_nt: TGTGCCAGCAGCTCTTGGGGACAGGGGGCTGAAGCTTTCTTT; cdr3_aa: CASSSWGQGAEAFF
clone_size: .; v_call: TRBV7-9; j_call: TRBJ2-1; d_call: .; cdr3_nt: TGTGCCAGCAGCGGGCCGCGGCGAGGGAGCTCCTACAATGAGCAGTTCTTC; cdr3_aa: CASSGPRRGSSYNEQFF
clone_size: .; v_call: TRBV4-1; j_call: TRBJ2-1; d_call: TRBD2; cdr3_nt: TGCGCCAGCAGCCAAGATGTAGGGTATAGCGGGAGGAGATACAATGAGCAGTTCTTC; cdr3_aa: CASSQDVGYSGRRYNEQFF
clone_size: .; v_call: TRBV7-2; j_call: TRBJ2-3; d_call: TRBD1; cdr3_nt: TGTGCCAGCAGCCAGGGGGCAGATACGCAGTATTTT; cdr3_aa: CASSQGADTQYF
clone_size: .; v_call: TRBV5-1; j_call: TRBJ2-5; d_call: TRBD2; cdr3_nt: TGCGCCAGCAGCCCACTAGCGGGGGTCCAAGAGACCCAGTACTTC; cdr3_aa: CASSPLAGVQETQYF
clone_size: .; v_call: TRBV4-3; j_call: TRBJ2-2; d_call: .; cdr3_nt: TGCGCCAGCAGCCAAGTTTTGGGCGGGACCGGGGAGCTGTTTTTT; cdr3_aa: CASSQVLGGTGELFF
clone_size: .; v_call: TRBV7-8; j_call: TRBJ1-6; d_call: .; cdr3_nt: TGTGCCAGCAGCTTCCACGAGGGGACGAGGTCACCCCTCCACTTT; cdr3_aa: CASSFHEGTRSPLHF
clone_size: .; v_call: TRBV10-3; j_call: TRBJ1-1; d_call: TRBD1; cdr3_nt: TGTGCCATCAGTGGACAGGGGAACACTGAAGCTTTCTTT; cdr3_aa: CAISGQGNTEAFF
clone_size: .; v_call: TRBV19; j_call: TRBJ2-7; d_call: TRBD1; cdr3_nt: TGTGCCAGTAGTATAAGGGGGACAGGGTCTTACCCCTACGAGCAGTACTTC; cdr3_aa: CASSIRGTGSYPYEQYF
clone_size: .; v_call: TRBV5-1; j_call: TRBJ2-2; d_call: TRBD1; cdr3_nt: TGCGCCAGCAGCTTAAGGACAGGGGGCACCGGGGAGCTGTTTTTT; cdr3_aa: CASSLRTGGTGELFF
clone_size: few; v_call: TRBV7-2; j_call: TRBJ1-3; d_call: .; cdr3_nt: TGTGCCAGCAGCTTACAGGGTGGAAACACCATATATTTT; cdr3_aa: CASSLQGGNTIYF
clone_size: .; v_call: TRBV29-1; j_call: TRBJ1-5; d_call: TRBD1; cdr3_nt: TGCAGCGTTGCCCAGGGGGCAGGGGGTCAGCCCCAGCATTTT; cdr3_aa: CSVAQGAGGQPQHF
clone_size: once; v_call: TRBV6-5; j_call: TRBJ1-6; d_call: .; cdr3_nt: TGTGCCGCTAGGATAACGGATAATTCACCCCTCCACTTT; cdr3_aa: CAARITDNSPLHF
clone_size: few; v_call: TRBV5-4; j_call: TRBJ1-4; d_call: .; cdr3_nt: TGTGCCAGCAGCTTGGCAAGGGGTGCGGATGAAAAACTGTTTTTT; cdr3_aa: CASSLARGADEKLFF
clone_size: .; v_call: TRBV6-6; j_call: TRBJ1-5; d_call: .; cdr3_nt: TGTGCCAGCACCGGGGGAGGATTTCGGGGAAATCAGCCCCAGCATTTT; cdr3_aa: CASTGGGFRGNQPQHF
clone_size: .; v_call: TRBV7-9; j_call: TRBJ1-3; d_call: TRBD1; cdr3_nt: TGTGCCAGCAGCTCCCTCAGGGGGCCTGGAAACACCATATATTTT; cdr3_aa: CASSSLRGPGNTIYF
clone_size: .; v_call: TRBV7-2; j_call: TRBJ2-7; d_call: TRBD2; cdr3_nt: TGTGCCAGCAAGGCGGGAGGCTCCTACGAGCAGTACTTC; cdr3_aa: CASKAGGSYEQYF
clone_size: .; v_call: TRBV6-1; j_call: TRBJ2-7; d_call: TRBD1; cdr3_nt: TGTGCCAGCAGTGAAGGGGGGACAGCCTACGAGCAGTACTTC; cdr3_aa: CASSEGGTAYEQYF
clone_size: .; v_call: TRBV25-1; j_call: TRBJ1-2; d_call: TRBD1; cdr3_nt: TGTGCCAGCAGCCCGGGACAGATAGTGTATGGCTACACCTTC; cdr3_aa: CASSPGQIVYGYTF
clone_size: .; v_call: TRBV4-2; j_call: TRBJ1-5; d_call: .; cdr3_nt: TGTGCCAGCAGCCAAGATGGGGGGGCGCAGGGAGGTCAGCCCCAGCATTTT; cdr3_aa: CASSQDGGAQGGQPQHF
clone_size: once; v_call: TRBV5-4; j_call: TRBJ2-1; d_call: TRBD2; cdr3_nt: TGTGCCAGCAGTCCCTCTAGCGGGAGATTCAATGAGCAGTTCTTC; cdr3_aa: CASSPSSGRFNEQFF
clone_size: .; v_call: TRBV3-1/TRBV3-2; j_call: TRBJ1-4; d_call: .; cdr3_nt: TGTGCCAGCAGCCAAGATCTCGGGTATGAAAAACTGTTTTTT; cdr3_aa: CASSQDLGYEKLFF
clone_size: .; v_call: TRBV7-2; j_call: TRBJ2-7; d_call: .; cdr3_nt: TGTGCCAGCAGCTTAGGACTAGATGCCTACGAGCAGTACTTC; cdr3_aa: CASSLGLDAYEQYF
clone_size: .; v_call: TRBV28; j_call: TRBJ1-2; d_call: TRBD1; cdr3_nt: TGTGCCAGCAGCCCCCCCGGGACAGGGGGTCGGAACGATGGCTACACCTTC; cdr3_aa: CASSPPGTGGRNDGYTF
clone_size: .; v_call: TRBV4-2; j_call: TRBJ1-2; d_call: .; cdr3_nt: TGTGCCAGCAGCCAAGACAGACTGACTAACTATGGCTACACCTTC; cdr3_aa: CASSQDRLTNYGYTF
clone_size: .; v_call: TRBV27; j_call: TRBJ2-3; d_call: .; cdr3_nt: TGTGCCAGCAGGGGGTGGGTAGCGGACCTAGGAACAGATACGCAGTATTTT; cdr3_aa: CASRGWVADLGTDTQYF
clone_size: .; v_call: TRBV6-6; j_call: TRBJ1-6; d_call: .; cdr3_nt: TGTGCCAGCAGGAGAGACTCACCCCTCCACTTT; cdr3_aa: CASRRDSPLHF
clone_size: many; v_call: TRBV6-6; j_call: TRBJ1-4; d_call: .; cdr3_nt: TGTGCCAGCACTAGCCACCAACCGGGTAATGAAAAACTGTTTTTT; cdr3_aa: CASTSHQPGNEKLFF
clone_size: .; v_call: TRBV4-2; j_call: TRBJ1-5; d_call: .; cdr3_nt: TGTGCCAGCAGCCTACGCGGGACGGATTCCAATCAGCCCCAGCATTTT; cdr3_aa: CASSLRGTDSNQPQHF